These 30 T cell receptor beta chains were all obtained from the same sample, sequenced in a study of shared clonotypes between healthy human individuals. The data were produced by immunoSEQ multiplex PCR, yet TCRdb's version contains in-frame clones alone and is incomplete. This sample yields approximately 2.4 million clones, of which approximately 94% are seen a single time; 0.1% to 0.15% belongs to the top ten. The sample consisted of naive CD4+ T cells sorted from blood. The sample's subset: CD45RA+ positively selected. Receptors were obtained from a man between 18 and 29 years old in good health.

The chain has TRBV10-3 and TRBJ2-5, with a possible D match to TRBD2 (6 bases). The V end lost 6 bases, the J end lost 4 bases, and 21 bases lay between the germline ends. There are 16 residues in the CDR3. The germline gives CDR1 ENHRY, CDR2 SYGVKD. The CDR3 here is CAIRFGSFSGRETQYF. In DNA form, the CDR3 reads TGTGCCATCAGATTCGGGAGTTTCTCCGGGCGAGAGACCCAGTACTTC.

The rearrangement uses TRBV9 and TRBJ1-2, with D tentatively TRBD1 (5 bases). There are 14 residues in the CDR3. V was trimmed by 1 base and J by 4 bases, leaving 11 bases between them. Germline CDR1 and CDR2: SGDLS and YYNGEE. The CDR3 bases are TGTGCCAGCAGCGTAAATCCAGGGCCCTATGGCTACACCTTC. The encoded protein is CASSVNPGPYGYTF.

This chain links TRBV21-1 with TRBJ2-5. TRBV21-1 is labeled a pseudogene. The CDR3 covers 15 residues. CDR3 DNA: TGTGCCAGCAGCAAATATGTGGGTAAAGGGGAGACCCAGTACTTC. Residues: CASSKYVGKGETQYF.

This chain connects TRBV6-5 to TRBJ1-3; the match to TRBD1 covers 7 bases. The length of the CDR3 is 13 residues. Trimming took 7 bases from V and 8 from J; bases not matched to a gene: 8. Germline CDR1 MNHEY, CDR2 SVGAGI. The CDR3 protein is CASTPGGMDTIYF. The CDR3 DNA follows: TGTGCCAGCACCCCAGGGGGGATGGACACCATATATTTT.

The chain employs TRBV7-9 and TRBJ1-3; 9 nucleotides line up with TRBD1. V dropped 5 bases and J dropped 0; count of bases not matched to a gene: 8. CDR1 and CDR2 (germline): SEHNR, FQNEAQ (reference sequence). The CDR3 has 17 residues. The DNA of the CDR3 is TGTGCCAGCAGCCGGGACAGGGTAACGAGCTCTGGAAACACCATATATTTT. It specifies CASSRDRVTSSGNTIYF.

Turning to this clone: This sample includes further DNA sequences coding for the same CDR3. The chain carries TRBV19 and TRBJ2-7; a possible D gene is TRBD1 (6 bases). The CDR3 covers 13 residues. Germline assignment: CDR1 LNHDA and CDR2 SQIVND (reference sequence). V dropped 3 bases and J dropped 4 bases, with 10 bases sitting between them. The CDR3 bases are TGTGCCAGTAGTATGGGACAAGGATACGAGCAGTACTTC. It is translated as CASSMGQGYEQYF.

CDR3 nucleotide sequence: TGCGCCAGCAGCCGGTTGCCAGAGAACACTGAAGCTTTCTTT. It encodes CASSRLPENTEAFF. The chain couples TRBV4-1 to TRBJ1-1; no firm D call. Germline assignment: CDR1 MGHRA and CDR2 YSYEKL. CDR3 size: 14 residues. Trimming removed 4 bases at V and 1 base at J, with 10 bases between.

This chain links TRBV6-5 with TRBJ2-1; D gene unclear. V was shortened by 4 bases and J by 8 bases, with 6 bases between the two germline ends. This CDR3 comprises 11 residues. The V gene's germline CDR1 is MNHEY and CDR2 SVGAGI. The CDR3 reads CASSFHDEQFF. The CDR3 region has the DNA TGTGCCAGCAGTTTCCACGATGAGCAGTTCTTC.

Here the CDR3 reads CASSLGERWDGYTF. CDR3 nucleotides: TGTGCCAGCAGTTTAGGGGAGAGATGGGATGGCTACACCTTC. The chain recombines TRBV27 with TRBJ1-2; D is ambiguous. Germline assignment: CDR1 MNHEY and CDR2 SMNVEV (reference sequence). The germline V and J ends were trimmed by 2 bases and 6 bases, with 13 bases remaining between them. The length of the CDR3 is 14 residues.

The chain employs TRBV5-1 and TRBJ2-3; TRBD2 agrees at 8 bases. Germline CDR1 SGHRS, CDR2 YFSETQ. This CDR3 is 16 amino acids long. V lost 3 bases to trimming and J lost 0 bases; unmatched junction nucleotides: 6. CDR3 amino acids: CASSWEAGVSTDTQYF. CDR3 nucleotide sequence: TGCGCCAGCAGCTGGGAAGCGGGGGTTAGCACAGATACGCAGTATTTT.

As for this clone: Within the sample, other DNA sequences also encode this same CDR3. The J gene is TRBJ2-1, the V gene TRBV18; 8 positions agree with TRBD1. Per the germline V gene, CDR1 is KGHSH and CDR2 is LQKENI. This CDR3 is 14 amino acids long. With 0 bases clipped from V and 9 bases from J, the junction kept 4 bases outside the gene matches. CDR3 residues: CASSPPAGGGEQFF. The CDR3 bases are TGTGCCAGCTCACCACCGGCAGGGGGCGGTGAGCAGTTCTTC.

The V gene is TRBV28, the J gene TRBJ2-1, with D perhaps TRBD1 (6 bases). The CDR3 has 14 residues. Trimming took 6 bases from V and 5 from J, leaving 14 bases between them. Germline CDR1 and CDR2: MDHEN and SYDVKM. The CDR3 DNA reads TGTGCCAGCAGCCCCGGGACAAAACACAATGAGCAGTTCTTC. Its translation is CASSPGTKHNEQFF. The complete variable domain, with remaining parts taken from reference TRBV28 and TRBJ2-1, reads DVKVTQSSRYLVKRTGEKVFLECVQDMDHENMFWYRQDPGLGLRLIYFSYDVKMKEKGDIPEGYSVSREKKERFSLILESASTNQTSMYLCASSPGTKHNEQFFGPGTRLTVL.

Only one count was recorded for this clone. The rearrangement joins TRBV7-9 to TRBJ2-7; D may be TRBD1 or TRBD2 (5 bases each). The CDR3 loop spans 14 amino acids. Germline V lookup: CDR1 SEHNR, CDR2 FQNEAQ (reference sequence). V was pared by 4 bases and J by 3 bases, with 13 bases between. CDR3 bases: TGTGCCAGCAGCTACTCCGGGACGTACTACGAGCAGTACTTC. As protein: CASSYSGTYYEQYF.

The chain recombines TRBV7-9 with TRBJ1-1; 8 positions agree with TRBD1. CDR3 length: 17 amino acids. From germline, CDR1 is SEHNR and CDR2 FQNEAQ (reference sequence). V lost 0 bases, J lost 3 bases, and 9 bases stayed unmatched. The CDR3 bases are TGTGCCAGCAGCTTAGCGAGGGCAGGGGGCTCTCACACTGAAGCTTTCTTT. Translation: CASSLARAGGSHTEAFF.

V and J are TRBV4-1 and TRBJ2-5, with no clear D. The germline V gene encodes CDR1 MGHRA and CDR2 YSYEKL. The germline V and J ends were trimmed by 0 bases and 9 bases, with 11 bases remaining between them. CDR3 length: 13 residues. The CDR3 here is CASSQEGRSSQYF. CDR3 DNA: TGCGCCAGCAGCCAAGAGGGTCGGTCGTCCCAGTACTTC.

This clone has just one count. CDR3 coding DNA: TGTGCCAGCAGCCTAGCGGGGGGGCTCAATGAGCAGTTCTTC. Amino acid sequence: CASSLAGGLNEQFF. The rearrangement links TRBV11-2 to TRBJ2-1; 12 nucleotides agree with TRBD2. Trimming removed 5 bases from V and 6 bases from J; junction bases left unmatched: 2. This CDR3 spans 14 amino acids. Germline CDR1 is SGHAT and CDR2 is FQNNGV. Full variable domain (missing parts from reference TRBV11-2 and TRBJ2-1): EAGVAQSPRYKIIEKRQSVAFWCNPISGHATLYWYQQILGQGPKLLIQFQNNGVVDDSQLPKDRFSAERLKGVDSTLKIQPAKLEDSAVYLCASSLAGGLNEQFFGPGTRLTVL.

The chain joins TRBV27 to TRBJ2-6; D remains ambiguous. The CDR3 is 16 amino acids. Germline CDR1 is MNHEY and CDR2 is SMNVEV (reference sequence). The ends were cut back, 6 bases at V and 0 bases at J, with 12 bases in the middle. CDR3 residues: CASRYSSGSGANVLTF. CDR3 DNA sequence: TGTGCCAGCAGATACTCCTCCGGCTCTGGGGCCAACGTCCTGACTTTC.

The genes are TRBV11-2 and TRBJ2-7, with 10 positions matching TRBD2. Trimming cost V 5 bases and J 7 bases; bases outside gene matches: 8. The CDR3 length is 14 residues. Germline assignment: CDR1 SGHAT and CDR2 FQNNGV. The CDR3 region is CASSALAGVLEQYF. CDR3 DNA: TGTGCCAGCAGCGCGCTAGCGGGGGTCCTAGAGCAGTACTTC.

The chain uses TRBV27 and TRBJ1-3; tentative D call: TRBD1 (6 bases). With 6 bases removed from V and 2 bases from J, the gap between germline ends came to 14 bases. The CDR3 length is 15 residues. Germline V gene lookup returns CDR1 MNHEY and CDR2 SMNVEV (reference sequence). The CDR3 nucleotides read TGTGCCAGCAGACAAACAGGGCTACCTGGAAACACCATATATTTT. This encodes CASRQTGLPGNTIYF.

The chain links TRBV14 to TRBJ1-6; D remains unclear. The germline V gene encodes CDR1 SGHDN and CDR2 FVKESK. This CDR3 spans 13 amino acids. Trimming took 2 bases from V and 7 from J, leaving 6 bases between them. CDR3 protein: CASSQIGNSPLHF. Here the CDR3 DNA reads TGTGCCAGCAGCCAAATAGGGAATTCACCCCTCCACTTT.

The count of this clone is one. The chain is built from TRBV29-1 and TRBJ2-5; 8 bases line up with TRBD2. Germline V CDR1 and CDR2: SQVTM, ANQGSEA. The CDR3 runs to 15 residues. Trimming at V came to 3 bases and at J to 1 base, leaving 7 bases not matched to a gene. CDR3 protein: CSVDFIGGGQETQYF. CDR3 DNA sequence: TGCAGCGTTGATTTTATCGGGGGGGGCCAAGAGACCCAGTACTTC.

The chain has TRBV6-1 and TRBJ2-7, with a possible D match to TRBD2 (5 bases). The V end was cut by 4 bases, the J end by 0 bases, with 13 bases between. Germline V lookup: CDR1 MNHNS, CDR2 SASEGT. CDR3 length: 15 amino acids. The CDR3 here is CASSVEGISSYEQYF. Written as DNA, the CDR3 is TGTGCCAGCAGTGTAGAGGGAATAAGCTCCTACGAGCAGTACTTC.

Points on this clone: The same CDR3 is also encoded by other DNA sequences in this sample. The chain couples TRBV27 to TRBJ1-6; D not resolved. This CDR3 is 12 amino acids long. V lost 3 bases and J lost 6, with 3 bases in between. Germline lookup yields CDR1 MNHEY and CDR2 SMNVEV (reference sequence). This CDR3 reads CASSLGNSPLHF. In nucleotides, the CDR3 is TGTGCCAGCAGTTTGGGTAATTCACCCCTCCACTTT.

This sequence joins TRBV28 and TRBJ2-2; 9 positions agree with TRBD1. This CDR3 comprises 15 residues. V was pared by 5 bases and J by 5 bases, with 6 bases of the junction left unmatched. Per germline, CDR1 MDHEN and CDR2 SYDVKM. The CDR3 spells CASSATGGRTGELFF. The CDR3 nucleotides read TGTGCCAGCAGTGCGACAGGGGGTCGGACCGGGGAGCTGTTTTTT.

V is TRBV7-2 and J is TRBJ2-7; 7 nucleotides line up with TRBD1. The CDR3 is 15 residues long. V was clipped by 1 base and J by 5 bases; unmatched bases: 8. In germline, CDR1 is SGHTA, CDR2 FQGNSA. The DNA for the CDR3 is TGTGCCAGCAGCTTAGGACAGGGAACAAGACACGAGCAGTACTTC. It specifies CASSLGQGTRHEQYF.

The gene calls are TRBV11-2 and TRBJ2-3, with TRBD2 matching 9 bases. V dropped 1 base and J dropped 6; count of bases not matched to a gene: 5. The CDR3 totals 15 residues. Germline V lookup: CDR1 SGHAT, CDR2 FQNNGV. CDR3 amino acids: CASSLALAGSDTQYF. The CDR3 DNA is TGTGCCAGCAGCTTAGCCCTAGCGGGGAGCGATACGCAGTATTTT.

This clone was seen once. The chain employs TRBV5-1 and TRBJ1-1, with D possibly matching TRBD1 (5 bases). This CDR3 region has 14 residues. The germline gives CDR1 SGHRS, CDR2 YFSETQ. V gave up 5 bases and J gave up 3 bases, with 14 bases separating them. The CDR3 DNA sequence: TGCGCCAGCAGTTCCCGGGGCGCGGACACTGAAGCTTTCTTT. The encoded protein is CASSSRGADTEAFF.

This chain uses TRBV5-4 with TRBJ2-7, with a tentative D call TRBD2 (5 bases). V was cut by 4 bases and J by 7 bases, with 18 bases left in between. The CDR3 totals 14 residues. CDR1 is SGHNT, CDR2 YYREEE, per germline (reference sequence). This chain's CDR3 is CASSPGTGTREQYF. CDR3 coding DNA: TGTGCCAGCAGCCCGGGTACGGGAACGCGTGAGCAGTACTTC.

The CDR3 loop is CASKRNTEAFF. In nucleotides, the CDR3 is TGTGCCAGCAAGCGGAACACTGAAGCTTTCTTT. This rearrangement joins TRBV6-6 to TRBJ1-1, with no clear D. V lost 7 bases and J 1 base, leaving 4 bases between the germline ends. Looked up from germline, CDR1 is MNHNY and CDR2 is SVGAGI (reference sequence). This CDR3 contains 11 residues.

The rearrangement links TRBV2 to TRBJ1-4, with a weak D call TRBD1 (5 bases). This CDR3 is built from 15 residues. Per the germline V gene, CDR1 is SNHLY and CDR2 is FYNNEI. Trimming pared 7 bases from V and 0 bases from J, leaving 12 bases between. The CDR3 is CASKARTTTNEKLFF. The CDR3 DNA reads TGTGCCAGCAAGGCCAGGACAACAACTAATGAAAAACTGTTTTTT.